The clone carrying this TCR beta chain has at least ten counts. Its antigen is as yet unknown. According to the study, TCR beta libraries were built with iRepertoire HTBI primers and CDR3-region Arm-PCR. TCRdb passed the multiplex PCR reads through MiXCR, listing each CDR3 protein once. In the table there are about 660,000 distinct CDR3 sequences, about 30% of which are singletons. This specimen comes from a study of regulatory T cells in long-lasting Graves disease. Study background: Over 5 years of antithyroid drugs with positive TSH receptor antibodies was taken to mean persistent Graves' disease.

General study points: Persistent disease favored TRBV28, TRBJ1-2 and TRBJ2-5.

Time point in this sample: persistent/refractory GD, antithyroid drugs over 5 years with positive TRAb. PBMC-derived RNA was used for the TCR library. The germline V and J ends were trimmed by 6 bases and 4 bases, with 10 bases remaining between them. Germline CDR1 SNHLY, CDR2 FYNNEI. This CDR3 comprises 12 residues. The source was peripheral blood mononuclear cells (PBMCs), collected when the disease was refractory, from a patient treated with antithyroid drugs. This chain joins TRBV2 and TRBJ2-7; D unclear. The clonotype was recovered from a female donor with Graves disease. CDR3 DNA sequence: TGTGCCAGCAGGCAGGCGCTATACGAGCAGTACTTC. This translates into CASRQALYEQYF. The full variable domain, in which reference TRBV2 and TRBJ2-7 provide the parts outside the CDR3, is EPEVTQTPSHQVTQMGQEVILRCVPISNHLYFYWYRQILGQKVEFLVSFYNNEISEKSEIFDDQFSVERPDGSNFTLKIRSTKLEDSAMYFCASRQALYEQYFGPGTRLTVT.